Listed below are T cell receptor beta chains from one sample, sequenced in a study of T-cell memory formation after mild COVID-19. TCRdb used MiXCR to reprocess the 5' RACE reads, holding one entry per CDR3 protein. This sample has about 100,000 distinct CDR3 sequences, with 11% found just once. Sequenced input: PBMCs or a T cell subset sorted from them (not recorded which). These receptors all stem from a man aged 18 to 29 who had mild COVID-19 (a few samples of this study predate the infection). Cell type and time point are not known. Both conserved end residues are part of each CDR3. The order of the fields is D gene, J gene, V gene, clone size, CDR3 protein, CDR3 DNA. A D gene is named only where the DNA matches it firmly. The size field is filled for only some rows; it gives once, few, many or a size class.

d_call: .
j_call: TRBJ2-5
v_call: TRBV12-3/TRBV12-4
clone_size: few
cdr3_aa: CASTPAGFGETQYF
cdr3_nt: TGTGCCAGCACCCCAGCCGGCTTCGGGGAGACCCAGTACTTC

d_call: .
j_call: TRBJ2-1
v_call: TRBV5-4
clone_size: .
cdr3_aa: CASSSRGHTVGEQFF
cdr3_nt: TGTGCCAGCAGCTCCCGAGGACACACCGTGGGTGAGCAGTTCTTC

d_call: TRBD1
j_call: TRBJ1-5
v_call: TRBV5-1
clone_size: few
cdr3_aa: CASSLTGQGGNQPQHF
cdr3_nt: TGCGCCAGCAGCTTGACGGGACAGGGTGGCAATCAGCCCCAGCATTTT

d_call: .
j_call: TRBJ2-2
v_call: TRBV4-3
clone_size: few
cdr3_aa: CASSQESWSSGELFF
cdr3_nt: TGCGCCAGCAGCCAAGAATCATGGAGCTCCGGGGAGCTGTTTTTT

d_call: .
j_call: TRBJ1-1
v_call: TRBV3-1
clone_size: few
cdr3_aa: CASSQFILVNGDLIQESTEAFF
cdr3_nt: TGTGCCAGCAGCCAATTTATCCTCGTAAATGGAGACCTCATCCAGGAATCCACTGAAGCTTTCTTT

d_call: .
j_call: TRBJ2-5
v_call: TRBV6-5
clone_size: few
cdr3_aa: CASSTTNQETQYF
cdr3_nt: TGTGCCAGCAGTACAACAAATCAGGAGACCCAGTACTTC

d_call: .
j_call: TRBJ2-1
v_call: TRBV7-6
clone_size: few
cdr3_aa: CASSFRAFSASYNEQFF
cdr3_nt: TGTGCCAGCAGCTTTAGGGCCTTTAGCGCCTCTTACAATGAGCAGTTCTTC

d_call: TRBD2
j_call: TRBJ2-2
v_call: TRBV7-6
clone_size: many
cdr3_aa: CASSPSTSGGTRELFF
cdr3_nt: TGTGCCAGCAGTCCATCGACTAGCGGGGGCACCCGGGAGCTGTTTTTT

d_call: .
j_call: TRBJ1-5
v_call: TRBV15
clone_size: .
cdr3_aa: CATSRDKFLRDQPKHF
cdr3_nt: TGTGCCACCAGCAGAGATAAGTTCCTTCGGGACCAGCCCAAGCATTTT

d_call: TRBD1
j_call: TRBJ2-7
v_call: TRBV5-1
clone_size: few
cdr3_aa: CASSLPGTGGWSYEQYF
cdr3_nt: TGCGCCAGCAGCCTTCCCGGGACAGGGGGCTGGTCCTACGAGCAGTACTTC

d_call: .
j_call: TRBJ1-5
v_call: TRBV29-1
clone_size: .
cdr3_aa: CSVEDGSNQPQHF
cdr3_nt: TGCAGCGTTGAAGACGGTAGCAATCAGCCCCAGCATTTT

d_call: TRBD2
j_call: TRBJ2-5
v_call: TRBV4-1
clone_size: few
cdr3_aa: CASSRAGGTQETQYF
cdr3_nt: TGCGCCAGCAGCCGAGCGGGGGGCACACAAGAGACCCAGTACTTC

d_call: .
j_call: TRBJ1-2
v_call: TRBV4-2
clone_size: few
cdr3_aa: CASSQDWGYTF
cdr3_nt: TGTGCCAGCAGCCAAGACTGGGGCTACACCTTC

d_call: .
j_call: TRBJ2-6
v_call: TRBV4-1
clone_size: .
cdr3_aa: CASSQELYRVLFGANVLTF
cdr3_nt: TGCGCCAGCAGCCAAGAGCTCTACAGGGTTCTGTTTGGGGCCAACGTCCTGACTTTC

d_call: .
j_call: TRBJ2-5
v_call: TRBV6-6
clone_size: .
cdr3_aa: CASSYPEGGGTQYF
cdr3_nt: TGTGCCAGCAGTTACCCCGAAGGGGGAGGGACCCAGTACTTC

d_call: TRBD1
j_call: TRBJ2-3
v_call: TRBV6-5
clone_size: many
cdr3_aa: CASSDSGQAMRDTQYF
cdr3_nt: TGTGCCAGCAGTGACTCGGGACAGGCTATGCGGGATACGCAGTATTTT

d_call: .
j_call: TRBJ2-5
v_call: TRBV6-6
clone_size: .
cdr3_aa: CASSLLAQETQYF
cdr3_nt: TGTGCCAGCAGCCTTCTGGCCCAAGAGACCCAGTACTTC

d_call: .
j_call: TRBJ1-6
v_call: TRBV20-1
clone_size: once
cdr3_aa: CSARLGNSPLHF
cdr3_nt: TGCAGTGCTCGCCTCGGGAATTCACCCCTCCACTTT

d_call: .
j_call: TRBJ1-4
v_call: TRBV4-1
clone_size: .
cdr3_aa: CASSQAGDRYEKLFF
cdr3_nt: TGCGCCAGCAGCCAGGCAGGGGATCGGTACGAAAAACTGTTTTTT

d_call: .
j_call: TRBJ1-1
v_call: TRBV6-1
clone_size: few
cdr3_aa: CASNNEAMNTEAFF
cdr3_nt: TGTGCCAGCAATAATGAGGCCATGAACACTGAAGCTTTCTTT

d_call: .
j_call: TRBJ1-2
v_call: TRBV4-3
clone_size: few
cdr3_aa: CASSQARISTNYGYTF
cdr3_nt: TGCGCCAGCAGCCAAGCGCGTATAAGTACTAACTATGGCTACACCTTC

d_call: .
j_call: TRBJ1-2
v_call: TRBV7-2
clone_size: many
cdr3_aa: CASSLGGRFYGYTF
cdr3_nt: TGTGCCAGCAGCTTAGGTGGCAGGTTCTATGGCTACACCTTC

d_call: .
j_call: TRBJ2-7
v_call: TRBV5-8
clone_size: .
cdr3_aa: CASSRPGRSYEQYF
cdr3_nt: TGTGCCAGCAGTCGCCCCGGCAGGTCCTACGAGCAGTACTTC

d_call: .
j_call: TRBJ2-7
v_call: TRBV5-4
clone_size: .
cdr3_aa: CASTEGAGPYEQYF
cdr3_nt: TGTGCCAGCACGGAAGGAGCCGGACCCTACGAGCAGTACTTC

d_call: .
j_call: TRBJ2-2
v_call: TRBV5-1
clone_size: .
cdr3_aa: CASSYFRNTGELFF
cdr3_nt: TGCGCCAGCAGCTATTTCAGGAACACCGGGGAGCTGTTTTTT

d_call: .
j_call: TRBJ1-5
v_call: TRBV9
clone_size: .
cdr3_aa: CDSGEPQHF
cdr3_nt: TGTGATTCGGGGGAGCCCCAGCATTTT

d_call: .
j_call: TRBJ2-7
v_call: TRBV19
clone_size: .
cdr3_aa: CASSPFSSSYEQYF
cdr3_nt: TGTGCCAGTAGTCCCTTTTCCAGCTCCTACGAGCAGTACTTC

d_call: .
j_call: TRBJ1-2
v_call: TRBV27
clone_size: many
cdr3_aa: CASSFRVNYGYTF
cdr3_nt: TGTGCCAGCAGTTTTCGCGTAAACTATGGCTACACCTTC

d_call: TRBD2
j_call: TRBJ2-2
v_call: TRBV7-2
clone_size: .
cdr3_aa: CASSLVTSLTGELFF
cdr3_nt: TGTGCCAGCAGCTTAGTGACTAGCCTAACCGGGGAGCTGTTTTTT

d_call: TRBD1
j_call: TRBJ2-7
v_call: TRBV2
clone_size: few
cdr3_aa: CASSEATGVKYEQYF
cdr3_nt: TGTGCCAGCAGTGAAGCCACAGGGGTAAAGTACGAGCAGTACTTC

d_call: .
j_call: TRBJ1-1
v_call: TRBV6-5
clone_size: few
cdr3_aa: CASTQNTEAFF
cdr3_nt: TGTGCCAGCACTCAGAACACTGAAGCTTTCTTT

d_call: .
j_call: TRBJ2-1
v_call: TRBV7-8
clone_size: .
cdr3_aa: CASSLALSGFEQFF
cdr3_nt: TGTGCCAGCAGCTTAGCGCTCTCAGGTTTTGAGCAGTTCTTC

d_call: .
j_call: TRBJ2-2
v_call: TRBV5-5
clone_size: .
cdr3_aa: CASSPVARELFF
cdr3_nt: TGTGCCAGCAGCCCCGTGGCCAGGGAGCTGTTTTTT

d_call: TRBD1
j_call: TRBJ2-2
v_call: TRBV5-1
clone_size: few
cdr3_aa: CASCCSPHPGGEDTGELFF
cdr3_nt: TGCGCCAGCTGTTGTAGCCCCCATCCAGGGGGCGAGGACACCGGGGAGCTGTTTTTT

d_call: .
j_call: TRBJ1-5
v_call: TRBV4-1
clone_size: few
cdr3_aa: CASSQVREVDQPQHF
cdr3_nt: TGCGCCAGCAGCCAAGTGAGGGAGGTGGATCAGCCCCAGCATTTT

d_call: .
j_call: TRBJ2-3
v_call: TRBV6-5
clone_size: few
cdr3_aa: CASSYSTEADTQYF
cdr3_nt: TGTGCCAGCAGTTACTCCACGGAGGCAGATACGCAGTATTTT

d_call: .
j_call: TRBJ2-5
v_call: TRBV7-9
clone_size: few
cdr3_aa: CASSLDLPQPEETQYF
cdr3_nt: TGTGCCAGCAGCTTAGATCTTCCACAGCCAGAAGAGACCCAGTACTTC

d_call: .
j_call: TRBJ2-2
v_call: TRBV7-9
clone_size: .
cdr3_aa: CASSFDTGELFF
cdr3_nt: TGTGCCAGCAGCTTTGATACCGGGGAGCTGTTTTTT

d_call: TRBD2
j_call: TRBJ2-2
v_call: TRBV6-2/TRBV6-3
clone_size: .
cdr3_aa: CASTRLAGVAGDTGELFF
cdr3_nt: TGTGCCAGCACTCGACTAGCGGGGGTCGCCGGGGACACCGGGGAGCTGTTTTTT

d_call: .
j_call: TRBJ2-3
v_call: TRBV12-3/TRBV12-4
clone_size: few
cdr3_aa: CASSPSEGPDTQYF
cdr3_nt: TGTGCCAGCAGTCCCTCGGAGGGCCCAGATACGCAGTATTTT

d_call: .
j_call: TRBJ2-3
v_call: TRBV6-2/TRBV6-3
clone_size: .
cdr3_aa: CASSVGDTQYF
cdr3_nt: TGTGCCAGCAGCGTGGGAGATACGCAGTATTTT

d_call: .
j_call: TRBJ1-6
v_call: TRBV5-6
clone_size: .
cdr3_aa: CASSTPLSSYNSPLHF
cdr3_nt: TGTGCCAGCAGCACGCCCCTGAGCTCCTATAATTCACCCCTCCACTTT

d_call: .
j_call: TRBJ1-4
v_call: TRBV7-9
clone_size: .
cdr3_aa: CASSLTGTNEKLFF
cdr3_nt: TGTGCCAGCAGCTTGACCGGAACTAATGAAAAACTGTTTTTT

d_call: TRBD2
j_call: TRBJ2-3
v_call: TRBV7-8
clone_size: medium-sized
cdr3_aa: CASSPQRGGRDTQYF
cdr3_nt: TGTGCCAGCAGCCCCCAGCGGGGGGGCCGTGATACGCAGTATTTT

d_call: .
j_call: TRBJ1-4
v_call: TRBV4-1
clone_size: few
cdr3_aa: CASSQDRTAVGGNGRKEKLFF
cdr3_nt: TGCGCCAGCAGCCAAGATAGGACAGCGGTAGGAGGGAACGGTCGGAAGGAAAAACTGTTTTTT